This T cell receptor beta chain was recovered during a study of identical twins. Overall study results and limits: Within monozygotic twins, out-of-frame TCR alpha sharing was underestimated by the models. Insertions ran lower in abundant cord blood beta clonotypes, though not in memory repertoires.

Template switching added a universal primer binding site, and final cDNA carried unique molecular identifiers. Each CDR3 protein gets one entry after TCRdb re-called the 5' RACE reads with MiXCR. The sample shows 570,000 or so distinct CDR3 sequences, around a tenth of them seen only once. This clonotype was observed many times. The antigen remains unidentified. The CDR3 has 14 residues. Germline CDR1 SEHNR, CDR2 FQNEAQ (reference sequence). Trimming took off 4 bases at V and 3 bases at J, with 13 bases between the two ends. Separately, the same data were catalogued under a study of yellow fever vaccine responses in identical twins.

The sample comprised PBMCs. The receptor was derived from a woman under 30 in good health. The gene calls are TRBV7-9 and TRBJ2-7; D unclear. CDR3: CASSSTNQLYEQYF. In DNA form, the CDR3 reads TGTGCCAGCAGCTCCACTAACCAACTCTACGAGCAGTACTTC.